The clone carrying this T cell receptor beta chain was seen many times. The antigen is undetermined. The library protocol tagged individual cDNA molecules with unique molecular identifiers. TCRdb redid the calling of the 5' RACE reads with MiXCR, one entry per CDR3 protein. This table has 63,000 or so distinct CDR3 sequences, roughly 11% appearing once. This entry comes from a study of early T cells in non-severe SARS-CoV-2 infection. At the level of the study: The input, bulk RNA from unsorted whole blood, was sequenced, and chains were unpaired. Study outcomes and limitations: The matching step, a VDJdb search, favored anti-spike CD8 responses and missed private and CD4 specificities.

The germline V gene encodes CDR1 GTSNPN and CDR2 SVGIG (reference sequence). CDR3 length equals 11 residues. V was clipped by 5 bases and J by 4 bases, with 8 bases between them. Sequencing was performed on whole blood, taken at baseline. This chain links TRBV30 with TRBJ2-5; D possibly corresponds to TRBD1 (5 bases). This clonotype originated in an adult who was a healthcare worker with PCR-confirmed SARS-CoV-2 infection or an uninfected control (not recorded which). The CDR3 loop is CAWGALETQYF. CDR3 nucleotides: TGTGCCTGGGGGGCCTTAGAGACCCAGTACTTC.